The clone carrying this T cell receptor beta chain was recorded once. Its antigen remains unidentified. This sample was taken from a study of cytomegalovirus exposure and HLA in healthy donors. Study-level points and caveats: Rarity held for most TCR sequences, but there were some public TCRs that occurred in many donors. Confirmation in vitro established that a few CMV-associated chains were specific for CMV antigens.

The repertoire was sequenced with immunoSEQ multiplex PCR; TCRdb's copy has only in-frame clones and lacks some. The sample has 200,000 or so clones, around 78% seen once. The germline V and J ends were trimmed by 1 base and 2 bases, with 2 bases remaining between them. Germline CDR1 is DFQATT and CDR2 is SNEGSKA (reference sequence). The CDR3 spans 11 residues. Sequenced material: PBMCs. This receptor was identified in a young woman in good health and CMV-seronegative. The chain recombines TRBV20-1 with TRBJ1-1; D remains unclear. Written as DNA, the CDR3 is TGCAGTGCTAGAGCTAACACTGAAGCTTTCTTT. Protein product: CSARANTEAFF.